What follows are 2 T cell receptor beta chains derived from one specimen sequenced in a study of CD8+ T cells in alopecia areata. Isolated RNA was reverse transcribed into cDNA used as the sequencing template. The protocol was immunoSEQ multiplex PCR, while the TCRdb copy is restricted to in-frame clones and leaves out a portion. This sample has approximately 210,000 clones, with more than 55% found just once. Treatment defined: oral pan-JAK inhibitor, 5-10 mg twice daily. The sequencing here drew on CD4+ T cells sorted from blood, taken at week 49, from a patient treated with tofacitinib. The receptor set was obtained from a human donor with alopecia areata.

The chain carries TRBV27 and TRBJ1-5, with 9 bases fitting TRBD1. Germline CDR1 is MNHEY and CDR2 is SMNVEV (reference sequence). The V gene end was trimmed by 5 bases and the J gene end by 4 bases; junction bases not matched to a gene: 6. The CDR3 spans 15 residues. The DNA of the CDR3 is TGTGCCAGCAGTCCACAGGGGGCGGGTAATCAGCCCCAGCATTTT. It encodes CASSPQGAGNQPQHF.

This chain connects TRBV29-1 to TRBJ2-1; no definite D call. The CDR3 spans 13 residues. The germline V gene encodes CDR1 SQVTM and CDR2 ANQGSEA. In DNA form, the CDR3 reads TGCAGTCCCCATCTGTTGGAAGGCGATGAGCAGTTCTTC. Translating gives CSPHLLEGDEQFF.